This T cell receptor beta chain is from a study of CD8+CD57+ T cells in acquired aplastic anemia. Turning to the study itself: The study obtained an average of about 3.1 ug of DNA from sorted CD4+ and CD8+ cells.

Regarding the study as a whole: There were roughly 30 CD8+ CDR3 sequences that occurred in both patients and controls.

Comments on this clonotype: Its cognate antigen is unknown.

Genomic DNA acted as the template from which TCR beta VDJ combination and CDR3 sequence profiling were carried out. Each CDR3 protein gets one entry after TCRdb re-called the reads with MiXCR. The table has around 200,000 distinct CDR3 sequences, almost 50% seen once. From germline, CDR1 is ENHRY and CDR2 SYGVKD. J lost 0 bases, V lost 6 bases, and 2 bases had no gene match. This CDR3 has 16 residues. Patients picked for sequencing had shown CD8+CD57+ cell expansion detected by flow cytometry. The cohort consisted entirely of patients having severe acquired aplastic anemia. Patients had received no therapy at the time of blood sampling.

The chain uses TRBV10-3 and TRBJ2-3; 14 nucleotides align to TRBD2. The sample was sorted CD4+, CD8+, or CD8+CD57+ T cells (not recorded which) from PBMCs. The receptor comes from a human donor with aplastic anemia. The CDR3 region is CAIRRTSGGSTDTQYF. As DNA, the CDR3 is TGTGCCATCAGACGGACTAGCGGGGGGAGCACAGATACGCAGTATTTT.